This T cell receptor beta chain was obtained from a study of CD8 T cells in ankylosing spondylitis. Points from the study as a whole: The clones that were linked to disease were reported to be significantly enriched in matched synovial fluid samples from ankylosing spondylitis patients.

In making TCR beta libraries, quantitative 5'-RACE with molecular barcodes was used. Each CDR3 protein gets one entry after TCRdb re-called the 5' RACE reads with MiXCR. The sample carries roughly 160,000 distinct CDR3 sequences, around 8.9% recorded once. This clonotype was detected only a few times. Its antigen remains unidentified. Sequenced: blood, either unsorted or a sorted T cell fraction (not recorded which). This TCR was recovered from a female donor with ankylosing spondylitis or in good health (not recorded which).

The DNA of the CDR3 is TGCAGTGCTATCGACCCAGGAAGGTCCTACGAGCAGTACTTC. Its protein product is CSAIDPGRSYEQYF. The chain recombines TRBV20-1 with TRBJ2-7; no definite D call. CDR1 and CDR2 (germline): DFQATT, SNEGSKA (reference sequence). The CDR3 has 14 residues. The germline V and J ends were trimmed by 4 bases and 1 base, with 14 bases remaining between them.